The next 8 T cell receptor beta chains were all read from a single sample in a study of OX40 agonist ivuxolimab in advanced cancers. Sequencing was performed with immunoSEQ multiplex PCR; in TCRdb, only in-frame clones are kept and a portion is missing. The sample comprises under 110,000 clones, over 75% of which are singletons, and approximately 0.5% rests with the top ten. The material was CD4+ or CD8+ T cells sorted from blood, obtained in a trial of the OX40 agonist ivuxolimab. The source of these receptors is an adult with an advanced solid tumor such as melanoma, head and neck, liver or kidney cancer.

The chain combines TRBV30 with TRBJ1-3; D remains ambiguous. V dropped 1 base and J dropped 4 bases, with 2 bases sitting between them. Germline V lookup: CDR1 GTSNPN, CDR2 SVGIG (reference sequence). The CDR3 extends over 11 amino acids. In DNA, the CDR3 is TGTGCCTGGAGTGCCGGAAACACCATATATTTT. Encoded protein: CAWSAGNTIYF.

For the CDR3, the DNA is TGTGCCAGCAGCCTAGGACTAGCGGGGGGGCGCTACGAGCAGTACTTC. It translates to CASSLGLAGGRYEQYF. This chain uses TRBV7-2 with TRBJ2-7, with TRBD2 identical over 15 bases. Trimming at V came to 5 bases and at J to 3 bases, leaving 5 bases not matched to a gene. CDR1 is SGHTA, CDR2 FQGNSA, per germline. This CDR3 has 16 amino acids.

This chain links TRBV4-3 with TRBJ2-3; maybe TRBD2 (5 bases). Germline values: CDR1 LGHNA, CDR2 YSLEER. There are 15 residues in the CDR3. V was clipped by 1 base and J by 1 base, with 9 bases between them. In nucleotides, the CDR3 is TGCGCCAGCAGCCAAGGGGAGCCTCGCACAGATACGCAGTATTTT. It encodes CASSQGEPRTDTQYF.

The chain links TRBV9 to TRBJ2-7, with unresolved D. There are 14 residues in the CDR3. V gave up 4 bases and J gave up 1 base, with 12 bases separating them. Germline V gene sequence: CDR1 SGDLS, CDR2 YYNGEE. The CDR3 is CASSSTLGSYEQYF. As DNA, the CDR3 is TGTGCCAGCAGCTCCACCTTGGGGTCCTACGAGCAGTACTTC. The whole variable domain, filled in from reference TRBV9 and TRBJ2-7, reads DSGVTQTPKHLITATGQRVTLRCSPRSGDLSVYWYQQSLDQGLQFLIQYYNGEERAKGNILERFSAQQFPDLHSELNLSSLELGDSALYFCASSSTLGSYEQYFGPGTRLTVT.

V usage is TRBV18 and J usage is TRBJ2-1; D remains ambiguous. Germline CDR1 and CDR2: KGHSH and LQKENI. Trimming stripped 0 bases from V and 8 bases from J, with 17 bases between. The CDR3 sequence is 16 residues long. The CDR3 sequence: CASSPPETDPRDEQFF. The CDR3 DNA follows: TGTGCCAGCTCACCACCGGAAACAGACCCACGGGATGAGCAGTTCTTC.

The chain uses TRBV20-1 and TRBJ1-1; no clear D gene. This CDR3 spans 10 amino acids. The V gene lost 8 bases and the J gene lost 0 bases, with 4 bases spanning the gap. Germline V CDR1 and CDR2: DFQATT, SNEGSKA (reference sequence). CDR3 sequence (DNA): TGCAGTCACATGAACACTGAAGCTTTCTTT. Translating it yields CSHMNTEAFF.

The chain joins TRBV28 to TRBJ1-2; 9 bases line up with TRBD1. CDR3 length: 14 residues. The junction had 4 bases not matched to a gene; V was cut back by 4 bases and J by 4 bases. Germline lookup yields CDR1 MDHEN and CDR2 SYDVKM. The DNA of the CDR3 is TGTGCCAGCAGTTCCGGGACAGGGTTCTATGGCTACACCTTC. It translates to CASSSGTGFYGYTF.

The CDR3 spells CAWSEGQRIEKLFF. The CDR3 DNA reads as TGTGCCTGGAGTGAAGGACAGCGTATTGAAAAACTGTTTTTT. The chain joins TRBV30 to TRBJ1-4; D perhaps matches TRBD1 (6 bases). The germline V and J ends were trimmed by 1 base and 7 bases, with 13 bases remaining between them. This CDR3 spans 14 amino acids. The V gene's germline CDR1 is GTSNPN and CDR2 SVGIG (reference sequence).